These 16 T cell receptor beta chains share one sample of origin, sequenced in a study of early stage breast cancer tumors. TCRdb's copy holds only in-frame clones and misses some; the assay was immunoSEQ multiplex PCR. The table has around 30,000 clones, just under 75% seen once. The sample comprised breast tumor tissue. These receptor sequences come from a person aged 30-39 years with breast cancer.

The genes are TRBV10-3 and TRBJ1-1; 8 positions match TRBD1. After removal of 10 bases from V and 3 bases from J, the junction contained 10 bases not matched to a gene. Germline CDR1 ENHRY, CDR2 SYGVKD. CDR3 length: 14 residues. In DNA, the CDR3 is TGTGCCACCCACCGACAGGGGCAGGACACTGAAGCTTTCTTT. Its translation: CATHRQGQDTEAFF.

The chain couples TRBV4-2 to TRBJ2-3; possibly TRBD1 for D (5 bases). The CDR3 covers 15 residues. The germline V gene has CDR1 LGHNA and CDR2 YNFKEQ. V was clipped by 1 base and J by 3 bases, with 11 bases between them. In DNA form, the CDR3 reads TGTGCCAGCAGCCAAGTCGGAGACAGAACAGATACGCAGTATTTT. Protein: CASSQVGDRTDTQYF.

This chain uses TRBV4-2 with TRBJ1-1; D uncertain. CDR3 length equals 15 residues. V lost 4 bases and J lost 4, with 16 bases in between. In germline, CDR1 is LGHNA, CDR2 YNFKEQ. CDR3 residues: CASSLSSGLITEAFF. DNA for the CDR3: TGTGCCAGCAGCCTGAGTTCGGGGTTAATCACTGAAGCTTTCTTT.

The CDR3 spells CASSERIYGYTF. CDR3 DNA sequence: TGTGCCAGCAGTGAAAGGATCTATGGCTACACCTTC. The chain carries TRBV6-1 and TRBJ1-2; D is uncertain. Germline values: CDR1 MNHNS, CDR2 SASEGT. Trimming left V 2 bases short and J 4 bases short, with 5 bases between. The CDR3 runs 12 residues.

The chain combines TRBV5-1 with TRBJ2-2, with 7 nucleotides matching TRBD2. Germline CDR1 and CDR2: SGHRS and YFSETQ. V trimming: 0 bases; J trimming: 6 bases; junction bases outside the gene matches: 5. The CDR3 has 15 amino acids. The chain's CDR3 is CASSLEGSGAGELFF. The CDR3 DNA follows: TGCGCCAGCAGCTTGGAAGGGAGCGGGGCCGGGGAGCTGTTTTTT.

This rearrangement joins TRBV28 to TRBJ2-6; 8 bases fit TRBD1. The CDR3 sequence is 19 residues long. After removal of 6 bases from V and 1 base from J, the junction contained 14 bases not matched to a gene. The V gene's germline CDR1 is MDHEN and CDR2 SYDVKM. In DNA form, the CDR3 reads TGTGCCAGCAGCTATGGGTCCGCAGGGGGCGGTTCTGGGGCCAACGTCCTGACTTTC. Encoded protein: CASSYGSAGGGSGANVLTF.

The CDR3 loop reads CASFAGGANQPQHF. The CDR3 DNA reads as TGTGCCAGCTTTGCAGGGGGTGCCAATCAGCCCCAGCATTTT. The V gene is TRBV7-4, the J gene TRBJ1-5; 7 bases agree with TRBD1. After removal of 8 bases from V and 3 bases from J, the junction contained 7 bases not matched to a gene. The CDR3 contains 14 residues. The V gene's germline CDR1 is SGHVT and CDR2 SQSDAQ.

The chain combines TRBV5-1 with TRBJ2-1; D may be TRBD1 or TRBD2 (5 bases each). Trimming took off 4 bases at V and 2 bases at J, with 16 bases between the two ends. The germline gives CDR1 SGHRS, CDR2 YFSETQ. CDR3 length: 16 amino acids. CDR3 DNA: TGCGCCAGCAGCCGGGGTTCAGGGTGGACCTACAATGAGCAGTTCTTC. The encoded protein is CASSRGSGWTYNEQFF.

The chain couples TRBV12-5 to TRBJ2-1, with 7 bases identical to TRBD1. The CDR3 spans 15 residues. V lost 5 bases, J lost 0 bases, and 4 bases stayed unmatched. CDR1 LGHNT and CDR2 FRNRAP come from the germline V gene. The CDR3 nucleotides are TGTGCTAGTGGTCTGGGACAGTCCTCCTACAATGAGCAGTTCTTC. Translated: CASGLGQSSYNEQFF.

This clone was detected only once. The chain recombines TRBV15 with TRBJ2-5; TRBD1 matches at 8 bases. The J call may be faulty, since TRBJ2-7 better matches the DNA end. The CDR3 runs 14 residues. Germline loops: CDR1 LNHNV, CDR2 YYDKDF (reference sequence). This CDR3 is CATSRADRGYEQYF. The CDR3 DNA reads TGTGCCACCAGCAGAGCCGACAGGGGTTACGAGCAGTACTTC.

V and J are TRBV7-8 and TRBJ2-7; no clear D. With 2 bases removed from V and 7 bases from J, the gap between germline ends came to 12 bases. This CDR3 has 13 residues. Germline CDR1 SGHVS, CDR2 FQNEAQ. Written as DNA, the CDR3 is TGTGCCAGCAGCTTAACTCGGCCATTGGAGCAGTACTTC. It specifies CASSLTRPLEQYF.

The chain employs TRBV19 and TRBJ2-5; D remains unclear. The CDR3 is 15 amino acids. Trimming took off 1 base at V and 4 bases at J, with 13 bases between the two ends. The germline gives CDR1 LNHDA, CDR2 SQIVND (reference sequence). The chain's CDR3 is CASSIGSPPRETQYF. In DNA form, the CDR3 reads TGTGCCAGTAGTATAGGGTCCCCGCCCAGAGAGACCCAGTACTTC.

V and J are TRBV5-1 and TRBJ2-3; TRBD2 matches 10 bases. V gave up 4 bases and J gave up 7 bases; unmatched junction bases: 12. This CDR3 comprises 16 residues. Germline V lookup: CDR1 SGHRS, CDR2 YFSETQ. Here the CDR3 reads CASSLALAGLSNTQYF. CDR3 DNA: TGCGCCAGCAGCCTGGCACTAGCGGGACTATCCAATACGCAGTATTTT.

The sample holds a few counts of this clone. V and J are TRBV5-6 and TRBJ1-2, with 7 bases identical to TRBD1. Per the germline V gene, CDR1 is SGHDT and CDR2 is YYEEEE. Trimming took 5 bases from V and 2 from J; bases not matched to a gene: 3. The CDR3 covers 13 residues. The CDR3 nucleotides read TGTGCCAGCAGTCCGGGACAGAACTATGGCTACACCTTC. Protein product: CASSPGQNYGYTF.

V is TRBV9 and J is TRBJ2-1; 7 nucleotides line up with TRBD2. The CDR3 contains 17 residues. Trimming at V came to 4 bases and at J to 4 bases, leaving 14 bases not matched to a gene. Germline-derived CDR1 and CDR2 are SGDLS and YYNGEE. CDR3 sequence reads: CASSPTNDGAGYNEQFF. CDR3 sequence (DNA): TGTGCCAGCAGCCCGACAAATGACGGAGCGGGGTACAATGAGCAGTTCTTC.

By its share, this clone is medium-sized. The CDR3 coding sequence is TGTGCCAGCAGCTTAGGAGCGGGAGGGCTAAACGAGCAGTACTTC. It specifies CASSLGAGGLNEQYF. The rearrangement links TRBV7-3 to TRBJ2-7; 10 bases fit TRBD2. The germline gives CDR1 SGHTA, CDR2 FQGTGA. V lost 2 bases, J lost 5 bases, and 6 bases stayed unmatched. The CDR3 length is 15 residues.